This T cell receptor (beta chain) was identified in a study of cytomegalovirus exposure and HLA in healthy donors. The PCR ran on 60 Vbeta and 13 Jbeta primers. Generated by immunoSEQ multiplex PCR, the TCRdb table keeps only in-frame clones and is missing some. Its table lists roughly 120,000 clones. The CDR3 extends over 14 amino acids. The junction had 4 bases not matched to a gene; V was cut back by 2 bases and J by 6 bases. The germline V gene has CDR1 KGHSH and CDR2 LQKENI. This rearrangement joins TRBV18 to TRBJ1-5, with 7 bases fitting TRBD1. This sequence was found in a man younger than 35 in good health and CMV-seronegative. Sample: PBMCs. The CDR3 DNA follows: TGTGCCAGCTCACCAATCAAGGGGGCTCAGCCCCAGCATTTT. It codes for CASSPIKGAQPQHF.